A single sample gave rise to the 29 T cell receptor beta chains below, sequenced in a study of breast tumors, draining lymph nodes, adjacent tissues. Axillary draining lymph nodes of breast cancer patients supplied the node samples. TCRdb re-called the multiplex PCR reads through MiXCR, storing one row per CDR3 protein. The sample holds approximately 230,000 distinct CDR3 sequences, under 40% seen once. The specimen was axillary lymph node tissue. The receptors derive from a female donor with breast cancer. Some clones in this sample may be carry-over from other donors' samples.

The gene calls are TRBV29-1 and TRBJ2-1, with 11 positions matching TRBD2. The CDR3 sequence is 13 residues long. J gave up 8 bases and V 8 bases, and 8 bases lay outside the gene matches. The germline V gene has CDR1 SQVTM and CDR2 ANQGSEA. In DNA form, the CDR3 reads TGCAGCACCATAGCGGGAGGGGTGGATGAGCAGTTCTTC. Translating gives CSTIAGGVDEQFF.

This clonotype was counted ten times or more. One junction end does not reproduce the germline sequence, and a read error may be involved. V and J are TRBV6-6 and TRBJ2-1; the D gene is possibly TRBD2 (6 bases). The CDR3 covers 17 residues. Germline assignment: CDR1 MNHNY and CDR2 SVGAGI (reference sequence). This CDR3 reads CASSHSGTHGVYNEQFF. The DNA for the CDR3 is TGTGCCAGCAGTCACTCCGGGACTCATGGGGTGTACAATGAGCAGTTCTTC.

This clonotype was detected many times. J is TRBJ1-5 and V is TRBV12-3 or TRBV12-4; 9 nucleotides match TRBD1. The CDR3 sequence is 17 residues long. J gave up 0 bases and V 4 bases, and 7 bases lay outside the gene matches. The CDR3 nucleotides are TGTGCCAGCAGTTCCGGACAGGGGATTTATAGCAATCAGCCCCAGCATTTT. Its translation is CASSSGQGIYSNQPQHF.

This clonotype was seen many times. The genes are TRBV7-6 and TRBJ2-7; 11 nucleotides match TRBD1. CDR3 size: 15 residues. Trimming took 5 bases from V and 6 from J; bases not matched to a gene: 9. Germline V gives CDR1 SGHVS, CDR2 FNYEAQ. This chain's CDR3 is CASSPGQGASGEQYF. The CDR3 DNA is TGTGCCAGCAGCCCAGGACAGGGGGCATCGGGCGAGCAGTACTTC.

This clonotype was observed at least ten times. This chain links TRBV12-3 or TRBV12-4 with TRBJ2-7; 8 positions agree with TRBD2. The CDR3 is 13 residues long. V trimming: 3 bases; J trimming: 11 bases; junction bases outside the gene matches: 9. CDR3 bases: TGTGCCAGCAGTTTTAGAGCGGGAGCAGAGGAGTACTTC. Amino acids: CASSFRAGAEEYF.

At least ten counts were recorded for this clonotype. The chain combines TRBV20-1 with TRBJ2-1, with D tentatively TRBD2 (6 bases). Trimming left V 5 bases short and J 0 bases short, with 14 bases between. The CDR3 loop spans 15 amino acids. CDR1 is DFQATT, CDR2 SNEGSKA, per germline (reference sequence). CDR3 bases: TGCAGTGCTGCCTTTTGGACTAACTCCTACAATGAGCAGTTCTTC. This sequence encodes CSAAFWTNSYNEQFF.

This clonotype was picked up many times. A junction end diverges from the germline sequence, so it may reflect a read error. This chain connects TRBV20-1 to TRBJ2-1, with D possibly TRBD2 on 6 matching bases. Germline CDR1 DFQATT, CDR2 SNEGSKA (reference sequence). The CDR3 length is 14 residues. The CDR3 sequence is CSADSGAGYSEQFF. In nucleotides, the CDR3 is TGCAGTGCAGATTCCGGGGCGGGGTACAGTGAGCAGTTCTTC.

The rearrangement joins TRBV6-2 or TRBV6-3 to TRBJ1-5, with unresolved D. Trimming left V 6 bases short and J 5 bases short, with 11 bases between. The germline gives CDR1 MNHEY, CDR2 SVGEGT. The CDR3 loop spans 13 amino acids. The CDR3: CASSRDSDQPQHF. The CDR3 DNA sequence: TGTGCCAGCAGCCGCGATTCGGATCAGCCCCAGCATTTT.

This clonotype was counted many times. The V and J genes are TRBV4-1 and TRBJ1-2; no firm D call. This CDR3 has 15 amino acids. Germline lookup yields CDR1 MGHRA and CDR2 YSYEKL. Trimming shortened V by 0 bases and J by 6 bases, and 14 bases separated the two germline ends. The DNA for the CDR3 is TGCGCCAGCAGCCAAGAACCAGCGATCGGAAATGGCTACACCTTC. Translation gives CASSQEPAIGNGYTF.

This clonotype was recorded many times. The rearrangement uses TRBV2 and TRBJ1-5; TRBD1 agrees at 9 bases. This CDR3 has 16 residues. Losses at the gene ends were 5 bases for V and 0 bases for J; bases not matched to a gene: 5. Per germline, CDR1 SNHLY and CDR2 FYNNEI. CDR3 amino acids: CASSRWDRASNQPQHF. CDR3 nucleotide sequence: TGTGCCAGCAGTCGCTGGGACAGGGCTAGCAATCAGCCCCAGCATTTT.

A note on this clonotype: Because the CDR3 is missing its conserved closing phenylalanine or tryptophan, this is likely a read error. The DNA is left out, because the CDR3 cannot be placed on it with certainty; the CDR3 is given as TCRdb lists it. V usage is TRBV6-2 or TRBV6-3 and J usage is TRBJ2-2; the table's D call TRBD2 went unverified against the DNA. Germline V gene sequence: CDR1 MNHEY, CDR2 SVGEGT. The CDR3 is 18 residues long, ends included. The CDR3 is CASSPEGLAGGIHRGAVV.

This clonotype occurred many times. This rearrangement joins TRBV20-1 to TRBJ1-2; weak D call: TRBD1 (5 bases). CDR1 and CDR2 from the germline V gene are DFQATT and SNEGSKA (reference sequence). CDR3 length equals 15 residues. V dropped 4 bases and J dropped 8 bases, with 23 bases sitting between them. In DNA form, the CDR3 reads TGCAGTGCTATCTCCGGGCCCTCATCGGGGGGAGGCTACACCTTC. Translation gives CSAISGPSSGGGYTF.

This clonotype showed up many times. The chain has TRBV20-1 and TRBJ2-1, with 13 positions matching TRBD2. CDR3 length equals 15 residues. With 4 bases clipped from V and 10 bases from J, the junction kept 10 bases outside the gene matches. Germline V gene lookup returns CDR1 DFQATT and CDR2 SNEGSKA (reference sequence). The CDR3, as DNA: TGCAGTGCTATCGGACTAGCGGGAGTGAAAGGGGAGCAGTTCTTC. Residues: CSAIGLAGVKGEQFF.

This clonotype was counted at least ten times. The chain is built from TRBV20-1 and TRBJ2-3; 13 nucleotides agree with TRBD2. Germline V CDR1 and CDR2: DFQATT, SNEGSKA (reference sequence). The V gene end was trimmed by 6 bases and the J gene end by 6 bases; junction bases not matched to a gene: 9. There are 15 residues in the CDR3. The CDR3 region is CSAYDTSGRGDTQYF. In nucleotides, the CDR3 is TGCAGTGCCTATGATACTAGCGGGAGGGGGGATACGCAGTATTTT.

There are a few counts of this clonotype. The chain links TRBV28 to TRBJ2-7, with D possibly TRBD1 on 7 matching bases. Trimming removed 7 bases at V and 0 bases at J, with 13 bases between. Germline CDR1 and CDR2: MDHEN and SYDVKM. The CDR3 length is 14 residues. CDR3 bases: TGTGCCAGCATCAACAGGGGACTCTCCTACGAGCAGTACTTC. It codes for CASINRGLSYEQYF.

For this clonotype: A read error may explain this, as a much larger clone is one base away. This chain uses TRBV7-2 with TRBJ1-2, with D unresolved. Germline V gives CDR1 SGHTA, CDR2 FQGNSA. The length of the CDR3 is 15 residues. The CDR3 sequence is CASSLMGLENYGYPF. In DNA form, the CDR3 reads TGTGCCAGCAGCTTGATGGGTCTCGAGAACTATGGCTACCCCTTC.

This clonotype turned up a few times. A much larger clone is a single base away; this may be a read error. The V and J genes are TRBV20-1 and TRBJ2-7; tentatively, D is TRBD1 (7 bases). V was trimmed by 6 bases and J by 2 bases, leaving 20 bases between them. CDR3 length: 15 amino acids. Germline CDR1 reads DFQATT; CDR2 reads SNEGSKA (reference sequence). The CDR3 region has the DNA TGCAGTGCGGAACGAGAGACAGGGAGGACCTACGAGCAGTACTTC. Amino acid sequence: CSAERETGRTYEQYF.

This clonotype was seen more than once but under ten times. V usage is TRBV12-3 or TRBV12-4 and J usage is TRBJ1-1, with a possible D match to TRBD1 (5 bases). V lost 3 bases and J 1 base, leaving 12 bases between the germline ends. This CDR3 comprises 15 residues. For the CDR3, the DNA is TGTGCCAGCAGTTTGAGGGGCAGACCGAACACTGAAGCTTTCTTT. Protein: CASSLRGRPNTEAFF.

This clonotype was picked up many times. This chain connects TRBV6-1 to TRBJ1-2; 8 nucleotides match TRBD1. The CDR3 has 15 amino acids. The germline V gene encodes CDR1 MNHNS and CDR2 SASEGT. V was pared by 5 bases and J by 0 bases, with 5 bases of the junction left unmatched. The CDR3 region is CASSRRDRPNYGYTF. CDR3 nucleotides: TGTGCCAGCAGTCGCCGGGACAGGCCTAACTATGGCTACACCTTC.

This clonotype was recorded at least ten times. The rearrangement links TRBV7-3 to TRBJ2-3; 8 bases line up with TRBD2. With V trimmed by 0 bases and J by 4 bases, 6 bases remained unmatched. CDR3 length: 16 residues. CDR1 is SGHTA and CDR2 is FQGTGA in the germline V gene. The CDR3 nucleotides read TGTGCCAGCAGCTTAACGGCAGGGACTAGTTCAGATACGCAGTATTTT. It translates to CASSLTAGTSSDTQYF.

This clonotype was detected many times. V gene TRBV2 combines with J gene TRBJ2-7; 7 bases match TRBD1. The CDR3 runs 14 residues. The germline gives CDR1 SNHLY, CDR2 FYNNEI. The V and J ends lost 4 bases and 5 bases, in that order; junction bases with no gene match: 8. The CDR3 DNA is TGTGCCAGCAGTGGAATAGGGGGCATCGACGAGCAGTACTTC. Its protein product is CASSGIGGIDEQYF.

This clonotype was counted many times. V gene TRBV7-9 combines with J gene TRBJ1-6, with D maybe TRBD1 (6 bases). This CDR3 has 14 amino acids. Germline-derived CDR1 and CDR2 are SEHNR and FQNEAQ (reference sequence). The ends were cut back, 4 bases at V and 14 bases at J, with 18 bases in the middle. CDR3 sequence (DNA): TGTGCCAGCAGCTCCAGTCAGGGGAGTGTTTCCCTCCACTTT. As protein: CASSSSQGSVSLHF.

There are a few counts of this clonotype. A much larger clone lies one base from this, so it may be a read error. The chain is built from TRBV20-1 and TRBJ1-2, with no clear D. The germline V and J ends were trimmed by 5 bases and 7 bases, with 20 bases remaining between them. The CDR3 consists of 14 residues. Germline-derived CDR1 and CDR2 are DFQATT and SNEGSKA (reference sequence). In nucleotides, the CDR3 is TGCAGTGCTTTCCAACCCCGGGCCCTCTCTGGCTACACCTTC. Translating gives CSAFQPRALSGYTF.

As for this clonotype: Mismatch with germline at one junction end may stem from a read error. This chain joins TRBV28 and TRBJ2-1; 8 nucleotides agree with TRBD2. The CDR3 is made up of 13 amino acids. Germline CDR1 MDHEN, CDR2 SYDVKM. The CDR3 nucleotides read TGTGCCAGCAGTCTAGTTAGCGGGACGGCGTTAGGCTTC. Protein: CASSLVSGTALGF.

The J gene is TRBJ2-5, the V gene TRBV7-2, with 7 positions matching TRBD1. The CDR3 sequence is 14 residues long. Trimming cost V 4 bases and J 2 bases; bases outside gene matches: 4. Germline V gene data show CDR1 as SGHTA and CDR2 as FQGNSA. The CDR3 region is CASSSQGQQETQYF. The CDR3 region has the DNA TGTGCCAGCAGCTCCCAGGGACAGCAAGAGACCCAGTACTTC.

Comments on this clonotype: The junction differs from germline at one of its ends, possibly a read error. The V gene is TRBV12-3 or TRBV12-4, the J gene TRBJ2-3, with 8 positions matching TRBD1. The CDR3 is 17 amino acids. The CDR3 DNA follows: TGTGCCAGCAGTTTAACCCAGGGGGCTACTGGCACAGACACGCAGTATTTT. This codes for CASSLTQGATGTDTQYF.

The rearrangement joins TRBV6-5 to TRBJ2-5, with a weak D call TRBD2 (5 bases). Germline assignment: CDR1 MNHEY and CDR2 SVGAGI. V was cut by 6 bases and J by 5 bases, with 16 bases left in between. The CDR3 totals 14 residues. CDR3 nucleotides: TGTGCCAGCAGCCTATGGGGAGTCTGGGAGACCCAGTACTTC. Translated: CASSLWGVWETQYF.

This clonotype was observed a handful of times. The chain recombines TRBV28 with TRBJ2-7, with D perhaps matching TRBD2 (6 bases). V was clipped by 4 bases and J by 6 bases, with 16 bases between them. The CDR3 loop spans 14 amino acids. Germline-derived CDR1 and CDR2 are MDHEN and SYDVKM. DNA for the CDR3: TGTGCCAGCAGTTCCTTCGGCGGGAACAGCGAGCAGTACTTC. It codes for CASSSFGGNSEQYF.

Many counts were recorded for this clonotype. V and J are TRBV20-1 and TRBJ1-5; TRBD1 matches at 10 bases. Per germline, CDR1 DFQATT and CDR2 SNEGSKA (reference sequence). The CDR3 contains 15 residues. V trimming: 3 bases; J trimming: 3 bases; junction bases outside the gene matches: 5. The CDR3 loop is CSASGDRGYNQPQHF. CDR3 coding DNA: TGCAGTGCTAGCGGGGACAGGGGATACAATCAGCCCCAGCATTTT.